This T cell receptor beta chain was sequenced during a study of blood T cell repertoires in COVID-19. On the study more broadly: Acute-phase and convalescent COVID-19 samples originated in the United States, Italy and Spain. PBMCs, B-cell-depleted T cells, or T cells provided the cDNA or gDNA that made up the material.

The Seattle site enrolled patients during active infection and followed them longitudinally. Per the authors' pipeline: From reference gene primer amplification, estimates of nucleated cell counts were derived. Clones were read by immunoSEQ multiplex PCR, and TCRdb kept only the in-frame ones, dropping some. That table is the source of V, J and clone size, and D and trimming were worked out from the DNA. The sample lists about 62,000 clones; approximately 92% were seen once. The CDR3 is made up of 15 amino acids. V lost 4 bases, J lost 3 bases, and 12 bases lay in between. Germline values: CDR1 KGHDR, CDR2 SFDVKD.

This TCR derives from an older woman with COVID-19, enrolled during active disease. The chain combines TRBV24-1 with TRBJ1-5; maybe TRBD1 (6 bases). Sequencing used peripheral blood. CDR3 sequence: CATSDQTGPNQPQHF. CDR3 DNA: TGTGCCACCAGTGACCAGACAGGCCCCAATCAGCCCCAGCATTTT.